A selection of T cell receptor beta chains follows, all from one sample in a study of blood T cell repertoires in COVID-19. Some clones are missing from TCRdb's copy, which holds only in-frame ones; the method was immunoSEQ multiplex PCR. The data contain about 210,000 clones, about 83% of them singletons. Sequencing input: peripheral blood. The receptor source for this set is a woman aged 45-65 years with active or convalescent COVID-19. Each CDR3 is given with its conserved first and last residue.

V gene,J gene,CDR3 protein
TRBV5-8,TRBJ2-6,CASSLAVQAAGANVLTF
TRBV4-2,TRBJ2-1,CASSQGYGTSGGAGEQFF
TRBV6-5,TRBJ1-1,CASSLTGYTEAFF
TRBV28,TRBJ2-2,CASSFAKGWVTGELFF
TRBV15,TRBJ2-6,CATSRGSSYSGANVLTF
TRBV27,TRBJ1-4,CASSPTGTGAEKLFF
TRBV10-1,TRBJ1-5,CASGQNNQPQHF
TRBV10-3,TRBJ1-5,CAISYDRSNQPQHF
TRBV5-1,TRBJ1-1,CASSPGDRGQTEAFF
TRBV24-1,TRBJ2-3,CATSDPGGSSTDTQYF
TRBV6-1,TRBJ2-2,CASSESYRSTGELFF
TRBV7-3,TRBJ1-1,CASSLERDTEAFF
TRBV7-9,TRBJ2-1,CASSPNDRPNEQFF
TRBV25-1,TRBJ2-1,CASSRGNEQFF
TRBV18,TRBJ1-1,CASSSDRGTEAFF